The 25 T cell receptor beta chains in this list originate from one sample, sequenced in a study of cytomegalovirus exposure and HLA in healthy donors. Primers included in the PCR were 60 Vbeta and 13 Jbeta primers. Clones were sequenced by immunoSEQ multiplex PCR, and TCRdb holds only the in-frame ones, with some missing. The sample shows approximately 90,000 clones, about 74% of them seen only once. Material for sequencing was PBMCs. Receptors were obtained from a man aged 25-45 years in good health and CMV-seronegative.

This chain connects TRBV21-1 to TRBJ2-4; the table's TRBD2 call for D was not verified on the DNA. TRBV21-1 is a pseudogene locus. This CDR3 is built from 19 residues. The CDR3 sequence is CASRTPSERGDVAKNIQYF. The DNA for the CDR3 is TGTGCCAGCAGAACCCCCAGCGAGCGGGGGGACGTAGCCAAAAACATTCAGTACTTC.

The V and J genes are TRBV28 and TRBJ1-1, with 9 bases identical to TRBD1. CDR1 and CDR2 from the germline V gene are MDHEN and SYDVKM. With 6 bases clipped from V and 6 bases from J, the junction kept 5 bases outside the gene matches. The CDR3 contains 13 residues. For the CDR3, the DNA is TGTGCCAGCAGACGGGACAGGGCTGCTGAAGCTTTCTTT. This encodes CASRRDRAAEAFF.

The chain couples TRBV30 to TRBJ1-2; D unclear. CDR3 length: 12 amino acids. CDR1 and CDR2 from the germline V gene are GTSNPN and SVGIG (reference sequence). V was pared by 2 bases and J by 4 bases, with 8 bases between. The CDR3 loop is CAWSLGSYGYTF. The CDR3 DNA reads as TGTGCCTGGAGTTTAGGGAGCTATGGCTACACCTTC.

The V gene is TRBV11-2, the J gene TRBJ2-1; 11 bases map to TRBD2. The CDR3 extends over 13 amino acids. J lost 8 bases, V lost 6 bases, and 3 bases had no gene match. Germline V gene data show CDR1 as SGHAT and CDR2 as FQNNGV. CDR3 in DNA: TGTGCCAGCAGACCTAGCGGGGGGTATGAGCAGTTCTTC. It is translated as CASRPSGGYEQFF.

The V call is TRBV6-1, the J call TRBJ2-1; D is possibly TRBD2 (6 bases). Germline V gene data show CDR1 as MNHNS and CDR2 as SASEGT. The V end was cut by 7 bases, the J end by 0 bases, with 10 bases between. The CDR3 contains 14 residues. The CDR3 DNA reads TGTGCCAGCACAGCGGGCAGCTCCTACAATGAGCAGTTCTTC. Amino acids: CASTAGSSYNEQFF.

The chain links TRBV19 to TRBJ1-1; tentatively, D is TRBD1 (5 bases). The V gene's germline CDR1 is LNHDA and CDR2 SQIVND (reference sequence). The CDR3 length is 16 residues. The V end lost 4 bases, the J end lost 1 base, and 16 bases lay between the germline ends. The CDR3 DNA is TGTGCCAGTAGTACCCACCGCGGGGCGAGGAACACTGAAGCTTTCTTT. This codes for CASSTHRGARNTEAFF.

This clone is labeled medium-sized. The chain links TRBV19 to TRBJ2-1; 12 bases agree with TRBD1. V lost 4 bases to trimming and J lost 6 bases; unmatched junction nucleotides: 4. The CDR3 runs to 15 residues. The germline V gene has CDR1 LNHDA and CDR2 SQIVND (reference sequence). CDR3 sequence (DNA): TGTGCCAGTAGTAGGGGGACAGGGGGCCCCAATGAGCAGTTCTTC. Protein sequence: CASSRGTGGPNEQFF.

This clone has just a few counts. The genes are TRBV7-6 and TRBJ2-2; D may be TRBD1 (6 bases). Germline CDR1 reads SGHVS; CDR2 reads FNYEAQ. The V end was cut by 4 bases, the J end by 2 bases, with 11 bases between. The CDR3 consists of 15 residues. The DNA for the CDR3 is TGTGCCAGCAGCTCCAAGGACAGAAACACCGGGGAGCTGTTTTTT. Residues: CASSSKDRNTGELFF. The full variable domain, with the rest looked up from reference TRBV7-6 and TRBJ2-2, is GAGVSQSPRYKVTKRGQDVALRCDPISGHVSLYWYRQALGQGPEFLTYFNYEAQQDKSGLPNDRFSAERPEGSISTLTIQRTEQRDSAMYRCASSSKDRNTGELFFGEGSRLTVL.

The J gene is TRBJ2-5, the V gene TRBV10-1; 11 nucleotides match TRBD1. The assigned J gene may be wrong: the sequence end matches TRBJ2-7 better. Germline CDR1 and CDR2: WNHNN and SYGVQD (reference sequence). The CDR3 is made up of 13 amino acids. The CDR3 DNA is TGCGCCAGCAGTTGGACAGGGGGCAACGAGCAGTACTTC. It yields the protein CASSWTGGNEQYF.

This chain connects TRBV7-6 to TRBJ1-4; 9 bases agree with TRBD1. This CDR3 is built from 17 residues. The V and J ends lost 4 bases and 0 bases, in that order; junction bases with no gene match: 6. Per the germline V gene, CDR1 is SGHVS and CDR2 is FNYEAQ. The CDR3 DNA is TGTGCCAGCAGCTCGGGACAGGGAAAGTCAACTAATGAAAAACTGTTTTTT. Protein: CASSSGQGKSTNEKLFF.

This clone was observed once. V gene TRBV28 combines with J gene TRBJ1-5; a weak D match, TRBD1 (5 bases). The length of the CDR3 is 14 residues. CDR1 MDHEN and CDR2 SYDVKM come from the germline V gene. Trimming took off 5 bases at V and 4 bases at J, with 12 bases between the two ends. For the CDR3, the DNA is TGTGCCAGCAGTCCGCCAGGGTTGAATCAGCCCCAGCATTTT. This gives the protein CASSPPGLNQPQHF.

This clone has just a few counts. Written as DNA, the CDR3 is TGTGCCAGTAGACCGGACGGGAAAGGGAGCTATGGCTACACCTTC. Its protein is CASRPDGKGSYGYTF. The chain is built from TRBV19 and TRBJ1-2; D gene uncertain. V shed 6 bases and J shed 4 bases, with 18 bases lying between them. This CDR3 has 15 residues. Germline V lookup: CDR1 LNHDA, CDR2 SQIVND (reference sequence). The full variable domain, its missing parts supplied by reference TRBV19 and TRBJ1-2, is DGGITQSPKYLFRKEGQNVTLSCEQNLNHDAMYWYRQDPGQGLRLIYYSQIVNDFQKGDIAEGYSVSREKKESFPLTVTSAQKNPTAFYLCASRPDGKGSYGYTFGSGTRLTVV.

The CDR3 sequence is CARSLDGRGYEQYF. The CDR3 DNA reads as TGTGCCAGAAGCTTGGATGGCAGGGGTTACGAGCAGTACTTC. The chain links TRBV5-3 to TRBJ2-7; TRBD1 might be the D (6 bases). TRBV5-3 carries the ORF label, with uncertain function. The V end lost 0 bases, the J end lost 4 bases, and 11 bases lay between the germline ends. The CDR3 is made up of 14 amino acids.

The chain employs TRBV18 and TRBJ1-3; no clear D. Trimming removed 8 bases from V and 3 bases from J, with 11 bases in between. The CDR3 extends over 13 amino acids. CDR1 and CDR2 (germline): KGHSH, LQKENI. The CDR3 coding sequence is TGTGCCAGCCCAGGACTGGGTGGAAACACCATATATTTT. Amino acids: CASPGLGGNTIYF.

V is TRBV7-2 and J is TRBJ2-5; possibly TRBD1 for D (5 bases). Germline V gene lookup returns CDR1 SGHTA and CDR2 FQGNSA. CDR3 length equals 13 residues. V lost 3 bases and J 2 bases, leaving 7 bases between the germline ends. This chain's CDR3 is CASSFRTQETQYF. The CDR3 DNA sequence: TGTGCCAGCAGCTTTCGGACACAAGAGACCCAGTACTTC.

This chain links TRBV11-2 with TRBJ2-2; TRBD2 matches at 12 bases. The germline CDR1 and CDR2 sequences are SGHAT and FQNNGV. The CDR3 is made up of 16 amino acids. J lost 6 bases, V lost 5 bases, and 7 bases had no gene match. The CDR3: CASSGPSGGASGELFF. The CDR3 nucleotides read TGTGCCAGCAGCGGACCTAGCGGGGGGGCTTCCGGGGAGCTGTTTTTT.

The chain carries TRBV10-3 and TRBJ2-1, with 9 bases that match TRBD1. The V gene end was trimmed by 6 bases and the J gene end by 9 bases; junction bases not matched to a gene: 6. From germline, CDR1 is ENHRY and CDR2 SYGVKD. This CDR3 has 13 residues. The CDR3 here is CAIRPGTGFEQFF. DNA for the CDR3: TGTGCCATCAGGCCGGGGACAGGGTTTGAGCAGTTCTTC.

The chain joins TRBV2 to TRBJ2-7; D is possibly TRBD1 (6 bases). From germline, CDR1 is SNHLY and CDR2 FYNNEI. V lost 6 bases to trimming and J lost 0 bases, with 12 bases between them. The CDR3 is 14 amino acids. The CDR3, as DNA: TGTGCCAGCAGGGACAGATTGCTCTCCTACGAGCAGTACTTC. Protein product: CASRDRLLSYEQYF.

V gene TRBV6-1 combines with J gene TRBJ2-1; TRBD1 matches at 7 bases. J lost 0 bases, V lost 4 bases, and 9 bases had no gene match. The germline gives CDR1 MNHNS, CDR2 SASEGT. The CDR3 is 17 amino acids. This chain's CDR3 is CASSGTQGRGSYNEQFF. For the CDR3, the DNA is TGTGCCAGCAGTGGGACACAGGGGAGAGGCTCCTACAATGAGCAGTTCTTC.

The chain is built from TRBV5-1 and TRBJ2-7; 8 nucleotides agree with TRBD1. The CDR3 has 15 residues. Trimming at V came to 4 bases and at J to 4 bases, leaving 10 bases not matched to a gene. Germline-derived CDR1 and CDR2 are SGHRS and YFSETQ. CDR3 sequence reads: CASSPTGQVPYEQYF. CDR3 coding DNA: TGCGCCAGCAGCCCCACGGGACAGGTACCTTACGAGCAGTACTTC.

V is TRBV7-8 and J is TRBJ2-7; TRBD1 matches at 7 bases. J was trimmed by 6 bases and V by 5 bases; bases with no gene match: 10. The V gene's germline CDR1 is SGHVS and CDR2 FQNEAQ. The CDR3 sequence is 14 residues long. The chain's CDR3 is CASSLNRGGGEQYF. The CDR3 nucleotides read TGTGCCAGCAGCCTGAACAGGGGCGGTGGCGAGCAGTACTTC.

The J gene is TRBJ2-1, the V gene TRBV5-1; 10 bases fit TRBD2. J lost 5 bases, V lost 7 bases, and 9 bases had no gene match. CDR1 and CDR2 (germline): SGHRS, YFSETQ. This CDR3 comprises 15 residues. DNA for the CDR3: TGCGCCAGCTCTTTCCTAGCGGGGGTAGACAATGAGCAGTTCTTC. Protein product: CASSFLAGVDNEQFF.

J is TRBJ2-3 and V is TRBV19; D is possibly TRBD1 (5 bases). This CDR3 contains 13 residues. Between the trimmed V and J ends, which lost 4 bases and 8 bases, there was a span of 13 bases. Looked up from germline, CDR1 is LNHDA and CDR2 is SQIVND (reference sequence). The CDR3 loop is CASSNIGVGTQYF. The CDR3 bases are TGTGCCAGTAGTAATATAGGGGTAGGTACGCAGTATTTT.

This clone was detected once. V gene TRBV18 combines with J gene TRBJ2-1, with TRBD1 matching over 9 bases. Germline loops: CDR1 KGHSH, CDR2 LQKENI. The junction had 6 bases not matched to a gene; V was cut back by 3 bases and J by 9 bases. This CDR3 contains 14 residues. DNA for the CDR3: TGTGCCAGCTCACCCGGAACAGGGGGCCTTGAGCAGTTCTTC. This encodes CASSPGTGGLEQFF.

The chain combines TRBV4-3 with TRBJ1-5; D may be TRBD1 (5 bases). V lost 0 bases to trimming and J lost 6 bases, with 6 bases between them. From germline, CDR1 is LGHNA and CDR2 YSLEER. The CDR3 runs to 13 residues. CDR3 residues: CASSQDQGQPQHF. CDR3 DNA: TGCGCCAGCAGCCAAGATCAGGGTCAGCCCCAGCATTTT.